Each of the 31 T cell receptor beta chains below was sequenced from the same sample in a study of patients and donors after allogeneic stem cell transplantation. MiXCR, applied by TCRdb to the RT-PCR reads, yields one record per CDR3 protein. The sample carries about a million distinct CDR3 sequences, approximately 18% recorded once. The sequenced material came from blood, either unsorted or a sorted T cell fraction (not recorded which). The receptors derive from a human donor who was either an allogeneic HSCT recipient or a stem cell or donor lymphocyte infusion donor (not recorded which). It is not recorded whose cells these are; they may come from a transplant donor.

The V and J genes are TRBV3-1 and TRBJ1-4; no clear D gene. Germline V gives CDR1 LGHDT, CDR2 YNNKEL (reference sequence). The CDR3 covers 13 residues. V gave up 5 bases and J gave up 5 bases, with 9 bases separating them. CDR3 residues: CASSFRLNEKLFF. Here the CDR3 DNA reads TGTGCCAGCAGCTTCCGCCTGAATGAAAAACTGTTTTTT.

A few counts support this clonotype. The chain is built from TRBV7-9 and TRBJ2-7; no definite D call. CDR1 SEHNR and CDR2 FQNEAQ come from the germline V gene (reference sequence). This CDR3 has 16 residues. The V end was cut by 1 base, the J end by 7 bases, with 20 bases between. CDR3 DNA: TGTGCCAGCAGCTTAGGTTCGAGTCTATTAGGCCTAGAGCAGTACTTC. This gives the protein CASSLGSSLLGLEQYF.

The V and J genes are TRBV12-3 or TRBV12-4 and TRBJ1-3; D might be TRBD1 (5 bases). The V gene lost 3 bases and the J gene lost 4 bases, with 13 bases spanning the gap. This CDR3 has 15 amino acids. The DNA for the CDR3 is TGTGCCAGCAGTTTCTGGGGCCCCCACGGAAACACCATATATTTT. As protein: CASSFWGPHGNTIYF.

This clonotype was seen a handful of times. The CDR3 spells CASWREAHNEQFF. The CDR3 nucleotides read TGTGCCAGCTGGCGGGAGGCCCACAATGAGCAGTTCTTC. The V gene is TRBV2, the J gene TRBJ2-1, with 8 bases that match TRBD2. The V gene's germline CDR1 is SNHLY and CDR2 FYNNEI. The CDR3 extends over 13 amino acids. With 8 bases clipped from V and 5 bases from J, the junction kept 5 bases outside the gene matches.

This clonotype occurred a few times. The chain links TRBV10-3 to TRBJ2-1, with 9 bases lining up with TRBD2. J lost 2 bases, V lost 0 bases, and 2 bases had no gene match. This CDR3 is built from 16 residues. CDR1 is ENHRY, CDR2 SYGVKD, per germline. This CDR3 is CAISESIAGAYNEQFF. The CDR3 DNA is TGTGCCATCAGTGAGTCGATAGCGGGAGCCTACAATGAGCAGTTCTTC.

V usage is TRBV10-3 and J usage is TRBJ2-5, with 9 positions matching TRBD2. Germline V gives CDR1 ENHRY, CDR2 SYGVKD. The CDR3 loop spans 15 amino acids. V dropped 2 bases and J dropped 1; count of bases not matched to a gene: 2. The CDR3 region has the DNA TGTGCCATCAGTGAGAGCGGGAGGCCCCAAGAGACCCAGTACTTC. It yields the protein CAISESGRPQETQYF.

This clonotype occurred a few times. The chain couples TRBV7-3 to TRBJ2-1, with D maybe TRBD2 (5 bases). Germline V gene lookup returns CDR1 SGHTA and CDR2 FQGTGA. The CDR3 runs to 17 residues. V was trimmed by 4 bases and J by 7 bases, leaving 23 bases between them. The DNA for the CDR3 is TGTGCCAGCAGCTCCCACCCCAGCGGCGAATTGGTAAATGAGCAGTTCTTC. Its translation is CASSSHPSGELVNEQFF.

This clonotype was seen many times. The V gene is TRBV5-1, the J gene TRBJ1-1; 10 nucleotides match TRBD1. Germline V CDR1 and CDR2: SGHRS, YFSETQ. Trimming removed 4 bases from V and 3 bases from J; junction bases left unmatched: 6. The CDR3 runs to 15 residues. The CDR3 coding sequence is TGCGCCAGCAGCCTGGGGGACAGGGGATACACTGAAGCTTTCTTT. This translates into CASSLGDRGYTEAFF.

This clonotype has just a few counts. This chain connects TRBV11-2 to TRBJ2-3; D is unclear. CDR3 length: 15 residues. Germline-derived CDR1 and CDR2 are SGHAT and FQNNGV. The V and J ends lost 8 bases and 3 bases respectively, with 18 bases between them. CDR3 DNA sequence: TGTGCCAGCGGCAGCCTCCGGGCCGGGACAGATACGCAGTATTTT. It encodes CASGSLRAGTDTQYF. The variable domain in full, completed from reference TRBV11-2 and TRBJ2-3, reads EAGVAQSPRYKIIEKRQSVAFWCNPISGHATLYWYQQILGQGPKLLIQFQNNGVVDDSQLPKDRFSAERLKGVDSTLKIQPAKLEDSAVYLCASGSLRAGTDTQYFGPGTRLTVL.

This clonotype was found a few times. The V and J genes are TRBV9 and TRBJ2-4; perhaps TRBD2 as D (5 bases). The CDR3 is made up of 15 amino acids. Germline lookup yields CDR1 SGDLS and CDR2 YYNGEE. The V and J ends lost 3 bases and 2 bases respectively, with 12 bases between them. The CDR3 loop reads CASSEPPGSKNIQYF. The CDR3 region has the DNA TGTGCCAGCAGCGAGCCCCCGGGGTCCAAAAACATTCAGTACTTC.

The V gene is TRBV12-3 or TRBV12-4, the J gene TRBJ2-6; D ambiguous. Deletions cut 1 base from V and 3 bases from J, with 13 bases between. This CDR3 has 17 residues. The DNA for the CDR3 is TGTGCCAGCAGTTTAGAGCTGGGAAGAGTTGGGGCCAACGTCCTGACTTTC. Encoded protein: CASSLELGRVGANVLTF.

CDR3: CASSQDYKQYF. The CDR3 bases are TGTGCCAGCAGCCAAGATTATAAGCAGTACTTC. The chain employs TRBV14 and TRBJ2-7; D unresolved. This CDR3 has 11 amino acids. The germline gives CDR1 SGHDN, CDR2 FVKESK. V gave up 0 bases and J gave up 8 bases, with 5 bases separating them.

This clonotype appeared a few times. The V gene is TRBV20-1, the J gene TRBJ1-3; TRBD1 agrees at 7 bases. CDR3 length: 17 residues. Germline trimming cut 7 bases from V and 4 bases from J; bases unmatched to any gene: 19. CDR1 is DFQATT, CDR2 SNEGSKA, per germline (reference sequence). The CDR3 spells CSVPGQSSLSPGNTIYF. The CDR3 nucleotides are TGCAGTGTTCCGGGACAGTCCTCCCTCTCCCCCGGAAACACCATATATTTT.

The chain couples TRBV5-1 to TRBJ1-2, with unresolved D. CDR3 length: 15 residues. V was trimmed by 5 bases and J by 0 bases, leaving 14 bases between them. CDR1 SGHRS and CDR2 YFSETQ come from the germline V gene. DNA of the CDR3: TGCGCCAGCAGGGTTGAAGGCCGGGCTAACTATGGCTACACCTTC. Translating it yields CASRVEGRANYGYTF.

The chain employs TRBV7-9 and TRBJ1-3; 7 nucleotides align to TRBD1. Unmatched junction bases numbered 5, after V lost 3 bases and J lost 0 bases. The CDR3 is made up of 16 amino acids. The germline CDR1 and CDR2 sequences are SEHNR and FQNEAQ (reference sequence). The CDR3 loop reads CASSFRGQNSGNTIYF. The CDR3 region has the DNA TGTGCCAGCAGCTTCCGGGGACAGAACTCTGGAAACACCATATATTTT.

This clonotype was observed a few times. The chain carries TRBV20-1 and TRBJ2-2; D gene uncertain. The CDR3 is made up of 15 amino acids. CDR1 is DFQATT and CDR2 is SNEGSKA in the germline V gene (reference sequence). Trimming left V 0 bases short and J 1 base short, with 9 bases between. CDR3 coding DNA: TGCAGTGCTAGAGATACACAGCTGAACACCGGGGAGCTGTTTTTT. Translation: CSARDTQLNTGELFF.

A few counts support this clonotype. CDR3: CASTRGNTIYF. Here the CDR3 DNA reads TGTGCCAGCACCCGGGGAAACACCATATATTTT. The V and J genes are TRBV12-3 or TRBV12-4 and TRBJ1-3; D not certain. The CDR3 sequence is 11 residues long. Trimming cost V 7 bases and J 4 bases, with 5 bases left between them.

This clonotype was seen many times. The chain links TRBV7-9 to TRBJ1-5; 7 nucleotides agree with TRBD1. This CDR3 has 16 amino acids. Germline V CDR1 and CDR2: SEHNR, FQNEAQ (reference sequence). Trimming removed 5 bases from V and 1 base from J; junction bases left unmatched: 8. The CDR3 sequence is CASSLGGGFSNQPQHF. The DNA for the CDR3 is TGTGCCAGCAGCCTAGGGGGCGGTTTCAGCAATCAGCCCCAGCATTTT.

The gene calls are TRBV3-1 and TRBJ2-5, with D perhaps matching TRBD1 (6 bases). This CDR3 contains 14 residues. Trimming took 3 bases from V and 4 from J, leaving 12 bases between them. Germline V gene lookup returns CDR1 LGHDT and CDR2 YNNKEL (reference sequence). The CDR3 coding sequence is TGTGCCAGCAGCCATAGGAGAGGGGGAGAGACCCAGTACTTC. Its protein is CASSHRRGGETQYF.

This clonotype was counted ten times or more. The V call is TRBV7-2, the J call TRBJ2-4; D may be TRBD1 (5 bases). Per the germline V gene, CDR1 is SGHTA and CDR2 is FQGNSA. This CDR3 has 13 amino acids. Between the trimmed V and J ends, which lost 3 bases and 4 bases, there was a span of 7 bases. CDR3 nucleotide sequence: TGTGCCAGCAGCTTCAGGGATAAAAACATTCAGTACTTC. This translates into CASSFRDKNIQYF. Looking up the rest from reference TRBV7-2 and TRBJ2-4 gives the full variable domain: GAGVSQSPSNKVTEKGKDVELRCDPISGHTALYWYRQSLGQGLEFLIYFQGNSAPDKSGLPSDRFSAERTGGSVSTLTIQRTQQEDSAVYLCASSFRDKNIQYFGAGTRLSVL.

The V and J genes are TRBV5-1 and TRBJ2-1; 7 bases map to TRBD2. This CDR3 has 16 residues. Germline V gene sequence: CDR1 SGHRS, CDR2 YFSETQ. Trimming at V came to 4 bases and at J to 4 bases, leaving 11 bases not matched to a gene. The CDR3 protein is CASSLGLGGTYNEQFF. CDR3 nucleotide sequence: TGCGCCAGCAGCCTCGGACTAGGAGGCACATACAATGAGCAGTTCTTC.

The chain is built from TRBV5-1 and TRBJ2-7; D may be TRBD1 (6 bases). From germline, CDR1 is SGHRS and CDR2 YFSETQ. The ends were cut back, 5 bases at V and 5 bases at J, with 11 bases in the middle. The CDR3 spans 12 residues. CDR3 nucleotides: TGCGCCAGCAGTGAACAGGGAGACGAGCAGTACTTC. Its translation: CASSEQGDEQYF.

In its sample, this clonotype was seen many times. The rearrangement joins TRBV5-1 to TRBJ1-1, with no clear D. V was trimmed by 7 bases and J by 1 base, leaving 11 bases between them. CDR1 and CDR2 from the germline V gene are SGHRS and YFSETQ. This CDR3 contains 13 residues. CDR3 in amino acids: CASAVRRNTEAFF. The CDR3 DNA follows: TGCGCCAGCGCGGTCCGGCGGAACACTGAAGCTTTCTTT.

This clonotype was observed a few times. This sequence joins TRBV20-1 and TRBJ2-4; D gene ambiguous. Trimming cost V 8 bases and J 8 bases, with 16 bases left between them. Germline V CDR1 and CDR2: DFQATT, SNEGSKA (reference sequence). CDR3 size: 12 residues. CDR3 region: CSTRGTTDIQYF. CDR3 coding DNA: TGCAGTACCCGAGGCACCACGGACATTCAGTACTTC.

V is TRBV7-2 and J is TRBJ2-5; D may be TRBD1 (5 bases). The germline gives CDR1 SGHTA, CDR2 FQGNSA. The CDR3 has 15 amino acids. V gave up 4 bases and J gave up 5 bases, with 17 bases separating them. CDR3: CASSSLGAPQETQYF. The CDR3 DNA sequence: TGTGCCAGCAGCTCGTTAGGGGCCCCGCAGGAGACCCAGTACTTC.

This clonotype occurred many times. This rearrangement joins TRBV12-3 or TRBV12-4 to TRBJ2-7; 9 nucleotides agree with TRBD1. V shed 6 bases, J shed 7 bases, and the junction held 10 bases outside the gene matches. The CDR3 runs 14 residues. The CDR3 loop reads CASRGQGQRGEQYF. CDR3 sequence (DNA): TGTGCCAGCAGGGGACAGGGTCAAAGGGGGGAGCAGTACTTC.

The rearrangement uses TRBV6-2 or TRBV6-3 and TRBJ1-5; 8 positions match TRBD1. V lost 4 bases to trimming and J lost 5 bases; unmatched junction nucleotides: 10. Germline CDR1 is MNHEY and CDR2 is SVGEGT. The CDR3 sequence is 16 residues long. CDR3 amino acids: CASSSSSRTGYQPQHF. The CDR3 DNA reads as TGTGCCAGCAGTTCGAGTTCTAGGACAGGGTATCAGCCCCAGCATTTT.

This clonotype has a handful of counts. The chain uses TRBV6-2 or TRBV6-3 and TRBJ2-7; D may correspond to TRBD1 or TRBD2 (5 bases each). Trimming removed 1 base from V and 6 bases from J, with 13 bases in between. This CDR3 is built from 14 residues. Germline V gives CDR1 MNHEY, CDR2 SVGEGT. In DNA, the CDR3 is TGTGCCAGCAGTTACTTGGGGGAAGTTGGCGAGCAGTACTTC. It codes for CASSYLGEVGEQYF.

In nucleotides, the CDR3 is TGTGCCAGCAGCGCGAGCAAGGAAAACATTCAGTACTTC. Protein product: CASSASKENIQYF. V and J are TRBV7-8 and TRBJ2-4, with D hard to call. The CDR3 sequence is 13 residues long. Germline assignment: CDR1 SGHVS and CDR2 FQNEAQ. V was pared by 5 bases and J by 5 bases, with 10 bases between. Full variable domain (rest looked up from reference TRBV7-8 and TRBJ2-4): GAGVSQSPRYKVAKRGQDVALRCDPISGHVSLFWYQQALGQGPEFLTYFQNEAQLDKSGLPSDRFFAERPEGSVSTLKIQRTQQEDSAVYLCASSASKENIQYFGAGTRLSVL.

This clonotype was seen more than once but under ten times. The V and J genes are TRBV12-3 or TRBV12-4 and TRBJ1-1; no clear D gene. CDR3 length: 12 residues. V lost 3 bases, J lost 8 bases, and 10 bases lay in between. This chain's CDR3 is CASSFKRTEAFF. The DNA for the CDR3 is TGTGCCAGCAGTTTTAAGCGGACCGAAGCTTTCTTT.

This clonotype was seen more than once but under ten times. This chain uses TRBV5-1 with TRBJ2-2; D possibly corresponds to TRBD2 (5 bases). The CDR3 consists of 15 residues. CDR1 is SGHRS, CDR2 YFSETQ, per germline. The V and J ends lost 4 bases and 3 bases respectively, with 13 bases between them. The CDR3 DNA reads as TGCGCCAGCAGCACCCGGGAACCTTACACCGGGGAGCTGTTTTTT. Its protein is CASSTREPYTGELFF.